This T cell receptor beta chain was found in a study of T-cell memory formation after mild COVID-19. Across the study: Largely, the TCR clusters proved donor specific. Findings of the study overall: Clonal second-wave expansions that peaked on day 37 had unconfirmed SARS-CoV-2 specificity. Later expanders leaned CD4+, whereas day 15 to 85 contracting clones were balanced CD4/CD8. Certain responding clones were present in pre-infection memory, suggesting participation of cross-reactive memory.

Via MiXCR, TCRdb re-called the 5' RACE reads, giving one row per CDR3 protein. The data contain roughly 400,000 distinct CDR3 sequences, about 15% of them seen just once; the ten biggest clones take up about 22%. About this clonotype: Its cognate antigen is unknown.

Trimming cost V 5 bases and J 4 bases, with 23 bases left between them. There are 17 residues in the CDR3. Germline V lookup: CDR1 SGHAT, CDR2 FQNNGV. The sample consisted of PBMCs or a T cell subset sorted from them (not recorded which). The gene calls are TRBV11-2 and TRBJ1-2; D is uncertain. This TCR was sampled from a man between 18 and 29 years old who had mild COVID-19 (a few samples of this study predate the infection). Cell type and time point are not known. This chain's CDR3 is CASSQSLSSLPLYGYTF. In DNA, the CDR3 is TGTGCCAGCAGCCAGTCTCTTAGCTCCCTACCCCTCTATGGCTACACCTTC.